The next 18 T cell receptor beta chains were all read from a single sample in a study of blood T cell repertoires in COVID-19. Assay: immunoSEQ multiplex PCR; the TCRdb copy retains only in-frame clones and omits some. The sample holds about 180,000 clones; 80% to 90% are singletons and the top ten take over 2.5%. The sequenced sample was peripheral blood. These receptors all stem from a man between 60 and 75 years old with acute or convalescent COVID-19.

This clone was detected only once. The V and J genes are TRBV5-5 and TRBJ1-4; the D is unclear. CDR3 size: 15 residues. V was shortened by 4 bases and J by 6 bases, with 16 bases between the two germline ends. Per the germline V gene, CDR1 is SGHKS and CDR2 is YYEKEE (reference sequence). The CDR3 spells CASSHIRTADEKLFF. CDR3 nucleotides: TGTGCCAGCAGCCACATAAGAACAGCTGATGAAAAACTGTTTTTT.

The rearrangement uses TRBV7-3 and TRBJ2-7; 7 nucleotides align to TRBD2. The CDR3 is 15 residues long. The V gene end was trimmed by 0 bases and the J gene end by 1 base; junction bases not matched to a gene: 3. Germline CDR1 reads SGHTA; CDR2 reads FQGTGA. The CDR3 loop is CASSLTSGQSYEQYF. CDR3 in DNA: TGTGCCAGCAGCTTAACTAGCGGGCAATCCTACGAGCAGTACTTC.

V is TRBV28 and J is TRBJ2-4; possibly TRBD1 for D (6 bases). V lost 6 bases, J lost 1 base, and 16 bases lay in between. Germline CDR1 MDHEN, CDR2 SYDVKM. This CDR3 has 16 amino acids. This CDR3 is CASSSRGQWAKNIQYF. DNA for the CDR3: TGTGCCAGCAGCTCCCGTGGACAGTGGGCCAAAAACATTCAGTACTTC.

The chain joins TRBV2 to TRBJ2-1; TRBD2 agrees at 7 bases. There are 16 residues in the CDR3. The junction had 11 bases not matched to a gene; V was cut back by 6 bases and J by 3 bases. Germline CDR1 reads SNHLY; CDR2 reads FYNNEI. The CDR3 region has the DNA TGTGCCAGCAGCGTTAGGGCGGGAGCTGGCTACAATGAGCAGTTCTTC. This encodes CASSVRAGAGYNEQFF.

The J gene is TRBJ2-3, the V gene TRBV5-1, with D possibly matching TRBD1 (6 bases). CDR3 length equals 13 residues. Germline CDR1 is SGHRS and CDR2 is YFSETQ. V was pared by 5 bases and J by 4 bases, with 11 bases between. The CDR3 here is CASRTRGADTQYF. CDR3 nucleotide sequence: TGCGCCAGCAGAACCAGGGGTGCAGATACGCAGTATTTT.

V usage is TRBV5-4 and J usage is TRBJ1-5, with no clear D. This CDR3 has 12 residues. Germline CDR1 is SGHNT and CDR2 is YYREEE (reference sequence). V lost 4 bases and J 10 bases, leaving 12 bases between the germline ends. The CDR3: CASSLPGEPQHF. The CDR3, as DNA: TGTGCCAGCAGCCTACCCGGAGAACCCCAGCATTTT. The full variable domain, with the rest looked up from reference TRBV5-4 and TRBJ1-5, is ETGVTQSPTHLIKTRGQQVTLRCSSQSGHNTVSWYQQALGQGPQFIFQYYREEENGRGNFPPRFSGLQFPNYSSELNVNALELDDSALYLCASSLPGEPQHFGDGTRLSIL.

The J gene is TRBJ1-1, the V gene TRBV29-1; D gene uncertain. Deletions cut 5 bases from V and 7 bases from J, with 8 bases between. The CDR3 has 10 residues. CDR1 is SQVTM, CDR2 ANQGSEA, per germline. The CDR3 bases are TGCAGCGTTCGGTTAGTTGAAGCTTTCTTT. Its protein is CSVRLVEAFF.

The chain combines TRBV27 with TRBJ1-1; D gene uncertain. V was shortened by 5 bases and J by 10 bases, with 14 bases between the two germline ends. The CDR3 has 12 residues. Germline-derived CDR1 and CDR2 are MNHEY and SMNVEV (reference sequence). The CDR3 DNA is TGTGCCAGCAGTCCCCCCAATCAGGCAGCTTTCTTT. This codes for CASSPPNQAAFF.

V is TRBV29-1 and J is TRBJ1-2, with a possible D match to TRBD1 (5 bases). The CDR3 contains 11 residues. Deletions cut 4 bases from V and 6 bases from J, with 9 bases between. The germline V gene has CDR1 SQVTM and CDR2 ANQGSEA. CDR3 in DNA: TGCAGCGTTGTTCGGGGGGATGGCTACACCTTC. It is translated as CSVVRGDGYTF. Together with reference TRBV29-1 and TRBJ1-2, the CDR3 gives the full variable domain: SAVISQKPSRDICQRGTSLTIQCQVDSQVTMMFWYRQQPGQSLTLIATANQGSEATYESGFVIDKFPISRPNLTFSTLTVSNMSPEDSSIYLCSVVRGDGYTFGSGTRLTVV.

The genes are TRBV5-1 and TRBJ1-1; 7 bases fit TRBD1. This CDR3 region has 15 residues. CDR1 is SGHRS, CDR2 YFSETQ, per germline. The J segment lost 2 bases and the V segment lost 0 bases, leaving 4 bases of the junction unmatched. Written as DNA, the CDR3 is TGCGCCAGCAGCTTGGTCGGACAGGCCAACACTGAAGCTTTCTTT. Protein product: CASSLVGQANTEAFF. The variable domain in full, completed from reference TRBV5-1 and TRBJ1-1, reads KAGVTQTPRYLIKTRGQQVTLSCSPISGHRSVSWYQQTPGQGLQFLFEYFSETQRNKGNFPGRFSGRQFSNSRSEMNVSTLELGDSALYLCASSLVGQANTEAFFGQGTRLTVV.

The rearrangement uses TRBV4-3 and TRBJ2-1; a possible D gene is TRBD2 (5 bases). The ends were cut back, 0 bases at V and 6 bases at J, with 12 bases in the middle. The CDR3 contains 15 residues. In germline, CDR1 is LGHNA, CDR2 YSLEER. DNA for the CDR3: TGCGCCAGCAGCCAAGACGGCCTAGCCATCAATGAGCAGTTCTTC. Its protein product is CASSQDGLAINEQFF.

The chain carries TRBV6-1 and TRBJ2-5; tentative D call: TRBD2 (6 bases). V was cut by 1 base and J by 4 bases, with 22 bases left in between. CDR1 is MNHNS, CDR2 SASEGT, per germline. This CDR3 has 18 residues. The CDR3 sequence: CASSEDGVGTYSRETQYF. The CDR3 nucleotides read TGTGCCAGCAGTGAAGATGGAGTAGGGACTTATAGTCGAGAGACCCAGTACTTC.

The CDR3 here is CATKKGQGMYEQYF. The CDR3 coding sequence is TGTGCCACCAAGAAGGGACAGGGGATGTACGAGCAGTACTTC. The V call is TRBV19, the J call TRBJ2-7, with 10 nucleotides matching TRBD1. The CDR3 spans 14 residues. The V segment lost 10 bases and the J segment 4 bases; nucleotides outside the gene matches: 10. CDR1 is LNHDA and CDR2 is SQIVND in the germline V gene (reference sequence). Using reference TRBV19 and TRBJ2-7 for the parts outside the CDR3, the full variable domain is DGGITQSPKYLFRKEGQNVTLSCEQNLNHDAMYWYRQDPGQGLRLIYYSQIVNDFQKGDIAEGYSVSREKKESFPLTVTSAQKNPTAFYLCATKKGQGMYEQYFGPGTRLTVT.

V is TRBV7-9 and J is TRBJ2-2; the match to TRBD2 covers 10 bases. V shed 2 bases, J shed 4 bases, and the junction held 13 bases outside the gene matches. The germline V gene has CDR1 SEHNR and CDR2 FQNEAQ (reference sequence). The CDR3 spans 19 residues. The CDR3 bases are TGTGCCAGCAGCTTAAGCTCACTAGCGGGAACGCGATTCACCGGGGAGCTGTTTTTT. It translates to CASSLSSLAGTRFTGELFF.

J is TRBJ1-2 and V is TRBV9, with D maybe TRBD1 (5 bases). The V end was cut by 3 bases, the J end by 7 bases, with 19 bases between. Germline CDR1 and CDR2: SGDLS and YYNGEE. The length of the CDR3 is 15 residues. The CDR3 coding sequence is TGTGCCAGCAGCGCACAACCCGGGGGAGGCTCTGGCTACACCTTC. This sequence encodes CASSAQPGGGSGYTF.

V gene TRBV19 combines with J gene TRBJ1-2; 8 nucleotides match TRBD1. The germline gives CDR1 LNHDA, CDR2 SQIVND (reference sequence). V lost 3 bases and J lost 8; bases outside the gene matches: 8. The CDR3 contains 14 residues. CDR3 protein: CASSMMDRERGYTF. The DNA for the CDR3 is TGTGCCAGTAGTATGATGGACAGGGAGCGCGGCTACACCTTC. The full variable domain, with the rest looked up from reference TRBV19 and TRBJ1-2, is DGGITQSPKYLFRKEGQNVTLSCEQNLNHDAMYWYRQDPGQGLRLIYYSQIVNDFQKGDIAEGYSVSREKKESFPLTVTSAQKNPTAFYLCASSMMDRERGYTFGSGTRLTVV.

On this clone itself: The same CDR3 is also encoded by other DNA sequences in this sample. The chain is built from TRBV6-5 and TRBJ2-3; D is ambiguous. Between the trimmed V and J ends, which lost 7 bases and 4 bases, there was a span of 6 bases. The germline gives CDR1 MNHEY, CDR2 SVGAGI. The CDR3 is 11 residues long. As DNA, the CDR3 is TGTGCCAGCACCCGGGCAGATACGCAGTATTTT. Amino acid sequence: CASTRADTQYF.

The chain combines TRBV10-3 with TRBJ2-3; D not certain. Germline values: CDR1 ENHRY, CDR2 SYGVKD. The CDR3 is 14 amino acids. V was trimmed by 4 bases and J by 5 bases, leaving 13 bases between them. The CDR3 nucleotides are TGTGCCATCAGTGTAACCGGAGTTAAAGATACGCAGTATTTT. Translating gives CAISVTGVKDTQYF.